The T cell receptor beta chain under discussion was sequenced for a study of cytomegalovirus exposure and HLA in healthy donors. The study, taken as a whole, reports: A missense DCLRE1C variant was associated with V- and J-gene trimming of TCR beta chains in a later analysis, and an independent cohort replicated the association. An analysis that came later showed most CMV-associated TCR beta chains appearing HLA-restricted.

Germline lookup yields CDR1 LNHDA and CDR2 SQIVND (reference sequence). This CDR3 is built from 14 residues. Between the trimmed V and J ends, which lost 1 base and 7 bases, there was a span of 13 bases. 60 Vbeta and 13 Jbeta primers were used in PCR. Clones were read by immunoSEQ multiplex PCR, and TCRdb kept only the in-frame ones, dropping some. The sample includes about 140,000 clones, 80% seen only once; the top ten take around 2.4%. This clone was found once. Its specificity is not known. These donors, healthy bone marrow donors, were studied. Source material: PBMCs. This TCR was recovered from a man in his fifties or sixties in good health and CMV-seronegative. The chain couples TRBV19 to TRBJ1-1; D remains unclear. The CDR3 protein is CASSIGNLGGEAFF. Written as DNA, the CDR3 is TGTGCCAGTAGTATAGGGAATCTAGGCGGTGAAGCTTTCTTT. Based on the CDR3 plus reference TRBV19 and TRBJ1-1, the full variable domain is DGGITQSPKYLFRKEGQNVTLSCEQNLNHDAMYWYRQDPGQGLRLIYYSQIVNDFQKGDIAEGYSVSREKKESFPLTVTSAQKNPTAFYLCASSIGNLGGEAFFGQGTRLTVV.